The present entry profiles one T cell receptor beta chain with its context. Trimming took off 5 bases at V and 3 bases at J, with 11 bases between the two ends. This CDR3 region has 13 residues. This specimen comes from a study of T cells in Graves' hyperthyroidism and ophthalmopathy. Overall study context: Specimen type is peripheral blood, collected at initial diagnosis prior to any treatment.

Amplified TCR beta CDR3 regions came from RNA transcripts. Using the HTBI primer set, a first-round RT-PCR was run on the TCR CDR3. Each CDR3 protein gets one entry after TCRdb re-called the multiplex PCR reads with MiXCR. The profile covers roughly 240,000 distinct CDR3 sequences, with over 20% appearing a single time and 35% to 40% taken by the ten largest. Uncontrolled infection, other autoimmune disease, pregnancy or lactation excluded patients. This TCR was recovered from a woman between 40 and 55 years old with Graves' ophthalmopathy. Input material: blood. V is TRBV12-3 or TRBV12-4 and J is TRBJ2-7, with D possibly being TRBD1 (5 bases). In nucleotides, the CDR3 is TGTGCCAGCAGTGGGCGGCAGGGCTACGAGCAGTACTTC. It codes for CASSGRQGYEQYF.